These 30 T cell receptor beta chains were all obtained from the same sample, sequenced in a study of blood T cell repertoires in COVID-19. TCRdb keeps only in-frame clones here, not all; method: immunoSEQ multiplex PCR. The data contain 250,000 to 400,000 clones, roughly 89% of them singletons. Sequenced: PBMCs or T cells enriched from blood (not recorded which). Receptors originate from a man in his sixties who had recovered from COVID-19.

The chain's CDR3 is CATSDFLAGSYQETQYF. The DNA of the CDR3 is TGTGCCACCAGTGATTTTCTAGCGGGATCGTACCAAGAGACCCAGTACTTC. The chain couples TRBV24-1 to TRBJ2-5, with 9 bases fitting TRBD2. Germline V gene data show CDR1 as KGHDR and CDR2 as SFDVKD. The V segment lost 1 base and the J segment 0 bases; nucleotides outside the gene matches: 5. The CDR3 runs 17 residues.

The chain carries TRBV5-1 and TRBJ1-1, with TRBD1 identical over 7 bases. The germline gives CDR1 SGHRS, CDR2 YFSETQ. The CDR3 contains 14 residues. V shed 2 bases and J 4 bases; nucleotides not matched to a gene: 5. CDR3 DNA: TGCGCCAGCAGCTTAGGGACAGAGGGCACTGAAGCTTTCTTT. Protein: CASSLGTEGTEAFF.

V and J are TRBV5-8 and TRBJ1-5, with TRBD1 matching 7 bases. This CDR3 spans 18 amino acids. The germline CDR1 and CDR2 sequences are SGHTS and YDEGEE. J gave up 3 bases and V 0 bases, and 12 bases lay outside the gene matches. The CDR3 sequence: CASSLVRVQGGLNQPQHF. As DNA, the CDR3 is TGTGCCAGCAGCTTGGTCCGGGTCCAGGGGGGCCTCAATCAGCCCCAGCATTTT. The whole variable domain, filled in from reference TRBV5-8 and TRBJ1-5, reads EAGVTQSPTHLIKTRGQQATLRCSPISGHTSVYWYQQALGLGLQFLLWYDEGEERNRGNFPPRFSGRQFPNYSSELNVNALELEDSALYLCASSLVRVQGGLNQPQHFGDGTRLSIL.

V gene TRBV3-1 (or the pseudogene TRBV3-2) combines with J gene TRBJ2-5, with D perhaps matching TRBD2 (7 bases). Trimming removed 1 base at V and 5 bases at J, with 20 bases between. Per the germline V gene, CDR1 is LGHDT and CDR2 is YNNKEL (reference sequence). The CDR3 runs 17 residues. This chain's CDR3 is CASSQARVGGRGETQYF. The DNA of the CDR3 is TGTGCCAGCAGCCAAGCCCGGGTCGGGGGGCGAGGGGAGACCCAGTACTTC.

V usage is TRBV30 and J usage is TRBJ1-3; unclear D gene. The CDR3 is made up of 14 amino acids. Germline CDR1 and CDR2: GTSNPN and SVGIG (reference sequence). V lost 0 bases and J 0 bases, leaving 6 bases between the germline ends. The CDR3 is CAWSVQFSGNTIYF. The CDR3 DNA sequence: TGTGCCTGGAGTGTACAGTTCTCTGGAAACACCATATATTTT.

The chain is built from TRBV24-1 and TRBJ2-5, with 8 bases aligning to TRBD2. The CDR3 loop spans 17 amino acids. With 4 bases clipped from V and 4 bases from J, the junction kept 13 bases outside the gene matches. Germline CDR1 and CDR2: KGHDR and SFDVKD. CDR3 nucleotide sequence: TGTGCCACCAGTGACGAAGCCATGGGACTAGAACTAGAGACCCAGTACTTC. Amino acid sequence: CATSDEAMGLELETQYF.

J is TRBJ2-2 and V is TRBV5-1, with unresolved D. Trimming cost V 0 bases and J 2 bases, with 14 bases left between them. CDR3 length equals 17 residues. The V gene's germline CDR1 is SGHRS and CDR2 YFSETQ. CDR3 in amino acids: CASSLASRPLNTGELFF. In DNA, the CDR3 is TGCGCCAGCAGCTTGGCCTCGCGGCCCCTTAACACCGGGGAGCTGTTTTTT.

The V and J genes are TRBV9 and TRBJ2-3; 7 bases map to TRBD2. J was trimmed by 6 bases and V by 2 bases; bases with no gene match: 9. The CDR3 spans 15 residues. In germline, CDR1 is SGDLS, CDR2 YYNGEE. CDR3 sequence reads: CASSVREGRGDTQYF. The CDR3 nucleotides read TGTGCCAGCAGCGTCAGGGAGGGCCGGGGGGATACGCAGTATTTT. Filled out from reference TRBV9 and TRBJ2-3, the complete variable domain reads DSGVTQTPKHLITATGQRVTLRCSPRSGDLSVYWYQQSLDQGLQFLIQYYNGEERAKGNILERFSAQQFPDLHSELNLSSLELGDSALYFCASSVREGRGDTQYFGPGTRLTVL.

About this clone: In the same sample, other DNA sequences code for this CDR3. The rearrangement links TRBV27 to TRBJ2-3, with D hard to call. The V end lost 3 bases, the J end lost 1 base, and 5 bases lay between the germline ends. Germline values: CDR1 MNHEY, CDR2 SMNVEV (reference sequence). The length of the CDR3 is 13 residues. CDR3 in amino acids: CASSFRGTDTQYF. CDR3 nucleotides: TGTGCCAGCAGTTTTCGGGGCACAGATACGCAGTATTTT.

The DNA of the CDR3 is TGTGCCAGCAGCCCCCGCGGGTGGCGGGCGAACACCGGGGAGCTGTTTTTT. Its translation: CASSPRGWRANTGELFF. The chain carries TRBV9 and TRBJ2-2, with D perhaps matching TRBD2 (5 bases). V gave up 4 bases and J gave up 0 bases, with 16 bases separating them. Looked up from germline, CDR1 is SGDLS and CDR2 is YYNGEE. The CDR3 covers 17 residues.

The chain recombines TRBV24-1 with TRBJ2-1; possible D gene TRBD1, 6 bases. V was shortened by 1 base and J by 8 bases, with 11 bases between the two germline ends. Germline V gene sequence: CDR1 KGHDR, CDR2 SFDVKD. CDR3 size: 14 residues. The CDR3, as DNA: TGTGCCACCAGTGATTTTACAGGGTTAGATGAGCAGTTCTTC. Translated: CATSDFTGLDEQFF.

CDR3 amino acids: CASSSYDRGSGTLYEQYF. CDR3 sequence (DNA): TGTGCCAGCAGTTCCTATGACCGGGGTAGCGGGACTCTTTACGAGCAGTACTTC. This chain links TRBV28 with TRBJ2-7; 8 bases agree with TRBD2. The germline V gene has CDR1 MDHEN and CDR2 SYDVKM. The CDR3 runs to 18 residues. The ends lost 4 bases at V and 4 bases at J; junction bases unmatched: 18.

The rearrangement uses TRBV2 and TRBJ2-7, with 12 nucleotides matching TRBD1. Looked up from germline, CDR1 is SNHLY and CDR2 is FYNNEI. V was pared by 6 bases and J by 5 bases, with 8 bases of the junction left unmatched. The CDR3 consists of 15 residues. The CDR3, as DNA: TGTGCCAGCAGCAAAACCGGGACAGGGGGCGACGAGCAGTACTTC. Amino acid sequence: CASSKTGTGGDEQYF.

Regarding this clone: At the DNA level, this CDR3 is encoded by other sequences in the same sample as well. V and J are TRBV5-1 and TRBJ2-7, with 12 bases identical to TRBD2. Per the germline V gene, CDR1 is SGHRS and CDR2 is YFSETQ. CDR3 length: 16 amino acids. Trimming took 4 bases from V and 4 from J; bases not matched to a gene: 9. Here the CDR3 reads CASSLGLAGLTYEQYF. The DNA of the CDR3 is TGCGCCAGCAGCCTAGGACTAGCGGGACTGACTTACGAGCAGTACTTC.

V usage is TRBV2 and J usage is TRBJ1-1, with 9 positions matching TRBD1. Germline CDR1 and CDR2: SNHLY and FYNNEI. This CDR3 contains 13 residues. Unmatched junction bases numbered 4, after V lost 6 bases and J lost 5 bases. In nucleotides, the CDR3 is TGTGCCAGCAGAACAGGGGGCAGGACTGAAGCTTTCTTT. Its translation: CASRTGGRTEAFF.

The chain has TRBV5-6 and TRBJ2-7; maybe TRBD1 (6 bases). Germline CDR1 and CDR2: SGHDT and YYEEEE. Trimming cost V 5 bases and J 4 bases, with 19 bases left between them. CDR3 size: 15 residues. CDR3 sequence reads: CASSSLTGPAYEQYF. CDR3 bases: TGTGCCAGCAGTTCTTTAACAGGGCCGGCTTACGAGCAGTACTTC.

J is TRBJ2-2 and V is TRBV6-5; D gene ambiguous. V gave up 6 bases and J gave up 0 bases, with 5 bases separating them. The CDR3 totals 13 residues. Germline V gene sequence: CDR1 MNHEY, CDR2 SVGAGI. CDR3 residues: CASSQANTGELFF. The CDR3 DNA reads as TGTGCCAGCAGCCAGGCGAACACCGGGGAGCTGTTTTTT.

The chain uses TRBV24-1 and TRBJ1-1, with TRBD1 matching 9 bases. Germline loops: CDR1 KGHDR, CDR2 SFDVKD. This CDR3 is built from 13 residues. J was trimmed by 3 bases and V by 5 bases; bases with no gene match: 0. This CDR3 is CATSGQGDTEAFF. CDR3 bases: TGTGCCACCAGTGGACAGGGGGACACTGAAGCTTTCTTT.

V and J are TRBV2 and TRBJ1-2, with TRBD1 identical over 9 bases. The CDR3 extends over 14 amino acids. The germline V gene has CDR1 SNHLY and CDR2 FYNNEI. Losses at the gene ends were 6 bases for V and 5 bases for J; bases not matched to a gene: 7. CDR3 region: CASRGQGQSYGYTF. The CDR3 nucleotides read TGTGCCAGCAGGGGACAGGGACAATCTTATGGCTACACCTTC.

The chain joins TRBV6-2 or TRBV6-3 to TRBJ1-2; tentatively, D is TRBD1 (5 bases). Germline CDR1 and CDR2: MNHEY and SVGEGT. Trimming took off 5 bases at V and 4 bases at J, with 17 bases between the two ends. The CDR3 contains 15 residues. In DNA, the CDR3 is TGTGCCAGCAGTCACCCCCGGGAGGGGACCTATGGCTACACCTTC. Translation gives CASSHPREGTYGYTF.

The gene calls are TRBV28 and TRBJ1-1; D is unclear. Germline loops: CDR1 MDHEN, CDR2 SYDVKM. The V end lost 3 bases, the J end lost 7 bases, and 9 bases lay between the germline ends. The CDR3 is 12 amino acids. CDR3 loop: CASSFFEFEAFF. In DNA form, the CDR3 reads TGTGCCAGCAGTTTTTTCGAGTTTGAAGCTTTCTTT. Supplemented by reference TRBV28 and TRBJ1-1, the full variable domain reads DVKVTQSSRYLVKRTGEKVFLECVQDMDHENMFWYRQDPGLGLRLIYFSYDVKMKEKGDIPEGYSVSREKKERFSLILESASTNQTSMYLCASSFFEFEAFFGQGTRLTVV.

V is TRBV28 and J is TRBJ2-7, with D hard to call. Germline CDR1 is MDHEN and CDR2 is SYDVKM. The CDR3 has 13 amino acids. Trimming stripped 10 bases from V and 0 bases from J, with 13 bases between. CDR3 DNA: TGTGCCACCCAGTGGAGTCTCTCCTACGAGCAGTACTTC. This codes for CATQWSLSYEQYF.

The J gene is TRBJ1-3, the V gene TRBV5-1; D is ambiguous. Germline CDR1 is SGHRS and CDR2 is YFSETQ. The CDR3 runs 16 residues. The germline V and J ends were trimmed by 3 bases and 0 bases, with 13 bases remaining between them. The CDR3 nucleotides are TGCGCCAGCAGCTCCCCTCCGGGATCCTCTGGAAACACCATATATTTT. Amino acids: CASSSPPGSSGNTIYF.

The chain employs TRBV6-5 and TRBJ1-2; D is unclear. Germline CDR1 is MNHEY and CDR2 is SVGAGI. There are 13 residues in the CDR3. The V gene lost 2 bases and the J gene lost 6 bases, with 10 bases spanning the gap. The CDR3 sequence: CASSYLTQDGYTF. CDR3 DNA: TGTGCCAGCAGTTACCTGACGCAGGATGGCTACACCTTC.

V is TRBV9 and J is TRBJ2-2, with D possibly TRBD2 on 6 matching bases. Germline V gene data show CDR1 as SGDLS and CDR2 as YYNGEE. Between the trimmed V and J ends, which lost 3 bases and 2 bases, there was a span of 14 bases. This CDR3 spans 16 amino acids. The CDR3 protein is CASSARDFLNTGELFF. DNA for the CDR3: TGTGCCAGCAGCGCCCGGGACTTTTTAAACACCGGGGAGCTGTTTTTT.

The rearrangement links TRBV18 to TRBJ2-7, with 9 bases fitting TRBD1. Germline CDR1 and CDR2: KGHSH and LQKENI. This CDR3 region has 14 residues. Germline trimming cut 5 bases from V and 3 bases from J; bases unmatched to any gene: 5. CDR3 sequence: CASSTGTGNYEQYF. The CDR3, as DNA: TGTGCCAGCTCAACCGGGACAGGGAACTACGAGCAGTACTTC.

This clone was observed once. The chain couples TRBV11-2 to TRBJ2-7; 9 bases match TRBD2. With V trimmed by 5 bases and J by 6 bases, 8 bases remained unmatched. The CDR3 loop spans 14 amino acids. The germline V gene has CDR1 SGHAT and CDR2 FQNNGV. In nucleotides, the CDR3 is TGTGCCAGCAGCCCCTCTAGCGGGACGGGCGAGCAGTACTTC. Encoded protein: CASSPSSGTGEQYF.

The chain combines TRBV18 with TRBJ2-1, with 7 bases lining up with TRBD2. V was clipped by 0 bases and J by 4 bases; unmatched bases: 9. The V gene's germline CDR1 is KGHSH and CDR2 LQKENI. The CDR3 totals 17 residues. This CDR3 reads CASSPPGGSSVYNEQFF. CDR3 DNA sequence: TGTGCCAGCTCACCACCCGGCGGGAGTAGTGTGTACAATGAGCAGTTCTTC.

For the CDR3, the DNA is TGTGCCAGCAGTTTATTAACCCGGGAACGGGGCTACACCTTC. Amino acid sequence: CASSLLTRERGYTF. The chain is built from TRBV28 and TRBJ1-2; D is ambiguous. The germline gives CDR1 MDHEN, CDR2 SYDVKM. The CDR3 runs 14 residues. V dropped 1 base and J dropped 8 bases, with 14 bases sitting between them.

The chain joins TRBV9 to TRBJ2-2; D might be TRBD2 (5 bases). V was trimmed by 2 bases and J by 3 bases, leaving 11 bases between them. The germline CDR1 and CDR2 sequences are SGDLS and YYNGEE. This CDR3 has 15 amino acids. CDR3 amino acids: CASSVSVPDTGELFF. The CDR3 nucleotides read TGTGCCAGCAGCGTTAGCGTACCTGACACCGGGGAGCTGTTTTTT.